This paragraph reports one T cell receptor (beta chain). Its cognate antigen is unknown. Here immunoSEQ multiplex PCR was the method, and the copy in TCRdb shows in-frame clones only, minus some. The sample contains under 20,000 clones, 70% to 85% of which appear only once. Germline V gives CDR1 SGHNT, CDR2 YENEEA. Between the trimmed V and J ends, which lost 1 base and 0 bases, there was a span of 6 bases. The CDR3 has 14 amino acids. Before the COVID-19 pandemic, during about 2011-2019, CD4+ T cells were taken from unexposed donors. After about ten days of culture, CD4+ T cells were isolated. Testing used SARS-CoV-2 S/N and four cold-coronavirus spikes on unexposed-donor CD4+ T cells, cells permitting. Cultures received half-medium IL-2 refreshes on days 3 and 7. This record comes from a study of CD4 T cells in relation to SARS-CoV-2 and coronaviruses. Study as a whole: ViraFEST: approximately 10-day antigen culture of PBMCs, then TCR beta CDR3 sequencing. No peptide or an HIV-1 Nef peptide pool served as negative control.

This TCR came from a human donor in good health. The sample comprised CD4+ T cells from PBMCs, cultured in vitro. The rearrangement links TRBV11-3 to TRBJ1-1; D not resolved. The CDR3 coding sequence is TGTGCCAGCAGCTTAGGTCCGGTGAACACTGAAGCTTTCTTT. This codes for CASSLGPVNTEAFF.